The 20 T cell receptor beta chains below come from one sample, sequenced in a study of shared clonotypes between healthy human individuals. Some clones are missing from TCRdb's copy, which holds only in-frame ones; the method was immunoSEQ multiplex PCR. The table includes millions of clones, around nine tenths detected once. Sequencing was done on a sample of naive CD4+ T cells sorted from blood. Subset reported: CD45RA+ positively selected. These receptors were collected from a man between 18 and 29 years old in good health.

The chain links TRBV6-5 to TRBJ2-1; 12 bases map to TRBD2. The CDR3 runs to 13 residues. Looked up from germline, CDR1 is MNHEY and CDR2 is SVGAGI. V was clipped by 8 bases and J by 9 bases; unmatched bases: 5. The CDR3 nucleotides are TGTGCCAGCGGGTCTAGCGGGAGGGGTGAGCAGTTCTTC. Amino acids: CASGSSGRGEQFF.

The CDR3 DNA sequence: TGTGCCAGCAGTTACTCGACAGCCTCCTACGAGCAGTACTTC. It encodes CASSYSTASYEQYF. This chain connects TRBV6-5 to TRBJ2-7, with D possibly being TRBD1 (5 bases). This CDR3 is built from 14 residues. Germline lookup yields CDR1 MNHEY and CDR2 SVGAGI. V was clipped by 0 bases and J by 0 bases, with 6 bases between them.

The CDR3 DNA follows: TGTGCCAGCAGTCTCCGGACTAGCGGGGGGTCAGATACGCAGTATTTT. It yields the protein CASSLRTSGGSDTQYF. The V and J genes are TRBV2 and TRBJ2-3, with 14 bases fitting TRBD2. V shed 5 bases and J 4 bases; nucleotides not matched to a gene: 5. The CDR3 spans 16 residues. Germline V lookup: CDR1 SNHLY, CDR2 FYNNEI.

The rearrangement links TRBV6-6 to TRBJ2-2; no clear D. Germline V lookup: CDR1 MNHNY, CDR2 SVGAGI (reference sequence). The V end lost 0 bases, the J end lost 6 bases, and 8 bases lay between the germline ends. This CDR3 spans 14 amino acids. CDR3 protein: CASSYSTFSGELFF. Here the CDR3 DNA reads TGTGCCAGCAGTTACTCGACTTTCTCCGGGGAGCTGTTTTTT.

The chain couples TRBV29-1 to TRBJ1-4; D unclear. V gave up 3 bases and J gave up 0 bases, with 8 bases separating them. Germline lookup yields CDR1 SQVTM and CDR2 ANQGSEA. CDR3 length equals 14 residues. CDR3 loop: CSVDRKPTNEKLFF. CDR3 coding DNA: TGCAGCGTTGACAGGAAGCCAACTAATGAAAAACTGTTTTTT.

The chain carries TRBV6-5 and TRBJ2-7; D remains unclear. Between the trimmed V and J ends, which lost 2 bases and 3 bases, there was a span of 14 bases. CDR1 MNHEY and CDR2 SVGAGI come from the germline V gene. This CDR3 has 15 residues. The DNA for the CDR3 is TGTGCCAGCAGTTACGGCTCGACACGTTACTACGAGCAGTACTTC. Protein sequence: CASSYGSTRYYEQYF.

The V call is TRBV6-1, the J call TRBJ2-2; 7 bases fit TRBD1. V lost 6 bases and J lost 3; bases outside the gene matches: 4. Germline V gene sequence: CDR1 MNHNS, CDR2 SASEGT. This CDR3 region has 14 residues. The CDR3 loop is CASRATGDTGELFF. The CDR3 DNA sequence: TGTGCCAGCAGGGCCACAGGGGACACCGGGGAGCTGTTTTTT.

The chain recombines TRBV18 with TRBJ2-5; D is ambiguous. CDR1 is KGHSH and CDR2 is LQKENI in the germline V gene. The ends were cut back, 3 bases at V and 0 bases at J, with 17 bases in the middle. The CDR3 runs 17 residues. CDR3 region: CASSPDRLVANQETQYF. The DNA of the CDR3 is TGTGCCAGCTCACCCGACCGGTTGGTTGCCAACCAAGAGACCCAGTACTTC.

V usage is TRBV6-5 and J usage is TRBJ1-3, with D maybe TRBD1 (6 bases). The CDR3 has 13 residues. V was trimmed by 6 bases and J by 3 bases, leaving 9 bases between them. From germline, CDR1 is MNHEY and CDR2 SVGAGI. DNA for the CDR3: TGTGCCAGCAGATGGACAGTTGGAAACACCATATATTTT. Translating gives CASRWTVGNTIYF.

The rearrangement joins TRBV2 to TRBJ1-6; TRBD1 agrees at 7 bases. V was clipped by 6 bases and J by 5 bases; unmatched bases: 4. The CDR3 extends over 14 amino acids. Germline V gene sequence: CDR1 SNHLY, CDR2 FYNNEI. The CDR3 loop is CASREQGNNSPLHF. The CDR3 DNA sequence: TGTGCCAGCAGGGAACAGGGGAATAATTCACCCCTCCACTTT.

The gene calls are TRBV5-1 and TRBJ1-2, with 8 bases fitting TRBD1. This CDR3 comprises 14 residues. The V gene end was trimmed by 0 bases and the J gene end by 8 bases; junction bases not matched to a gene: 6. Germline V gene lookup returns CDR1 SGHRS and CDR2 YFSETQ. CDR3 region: CASSLEVTGEGYTF. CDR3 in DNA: TGCGCCAGCAGCTTGGAAGTGACAGGGGAAGGCTACACCTTC.

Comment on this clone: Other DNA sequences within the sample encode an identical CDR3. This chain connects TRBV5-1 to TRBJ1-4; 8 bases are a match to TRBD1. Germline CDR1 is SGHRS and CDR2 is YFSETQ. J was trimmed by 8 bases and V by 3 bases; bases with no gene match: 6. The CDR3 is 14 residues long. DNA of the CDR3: TGCGCCAGCAGCTCAGGGGGCGTAGGAGAAAAACTGTTTTTT. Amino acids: CASSSGGVGEKLFF.

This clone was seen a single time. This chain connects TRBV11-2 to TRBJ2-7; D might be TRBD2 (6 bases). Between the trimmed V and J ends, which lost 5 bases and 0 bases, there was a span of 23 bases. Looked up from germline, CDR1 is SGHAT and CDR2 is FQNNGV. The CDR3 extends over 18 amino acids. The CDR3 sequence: CASSLRDLRRLSSYEQYF. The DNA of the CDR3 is TGTGCCAGCAGCCTCAGGGACTTGAGGCGGCTAAGCTCCTACGAGCAGTACTTC.

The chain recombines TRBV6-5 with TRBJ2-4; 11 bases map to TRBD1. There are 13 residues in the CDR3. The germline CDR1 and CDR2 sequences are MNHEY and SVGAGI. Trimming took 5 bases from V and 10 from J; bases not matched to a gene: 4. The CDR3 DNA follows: TGTGCCAGCAGTACCCGGGACAGGGGGATTCAGTACTTC. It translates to CASSTRDRGIQYF.

The CDR3 spells CASSDLGRSYNSPLHF. The CDR3 DNA is TGTGCCAGCAGTGATTTGGGGAGGTCCTATAATTCACCCCTCCACTTT. The chain recombines TRBV6-1 with TRBJ1-6; D not certain. CDR1 is MNHNS and CDR2 is SASEGT in the germline V gene. This CDR3 has 16 amino acids. V lost 3 bases to trimming and J lost 1 base, with 10 bases between them.

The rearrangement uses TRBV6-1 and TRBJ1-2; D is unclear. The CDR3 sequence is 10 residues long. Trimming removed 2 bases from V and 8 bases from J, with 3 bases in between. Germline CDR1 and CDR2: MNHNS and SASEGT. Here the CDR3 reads CASSEIGYTF. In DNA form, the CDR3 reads TGTGCCAGCAGTGAAATCGGCTACACCTTC.

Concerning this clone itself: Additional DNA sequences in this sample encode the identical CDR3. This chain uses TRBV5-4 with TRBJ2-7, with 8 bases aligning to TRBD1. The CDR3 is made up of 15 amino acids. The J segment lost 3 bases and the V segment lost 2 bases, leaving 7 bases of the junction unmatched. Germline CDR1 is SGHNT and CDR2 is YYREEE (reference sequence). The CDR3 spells CASSFSGTGRYEQYF. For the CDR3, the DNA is TGTGCCAGCAGCTTTAGTGGGACAGGCCGCTACGAGCAGTACTTC. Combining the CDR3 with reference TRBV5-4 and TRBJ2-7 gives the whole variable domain ETGVTQSPTHLIKTRGQQVTLRCSSQSGHNTVSWYQQALGQGPQFIFQYYREEENGRGNFPPRFSGLQFPNYSSELNVNALELDDSALYLCASSFSGTGRYEQYFGPGTRLTVT.

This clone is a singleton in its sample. The CDR3 nucleotides read TGCGCCAGCAGCTTAAACACAGGGGCCCATAACACCGGGGAGCTGTTTTTT. Translating gives CASSLNTGAHNTGELFF. V usage is TRBV5-1 and J usage is TRBJ2-2, with 7 bases that match TRBD1. Germline trimming cut 2 bases from V and 2 bases from J; bases unmatched to any gene: 9. The CDR3 is 17 residues long. The germline V gene has CDR1 SGHRS and CDR2 YFSETQ.

CDR3 sequence reads: CAWSVRGAGLAGGSYEQYF. The CDR3 coding sequence is TGTGCCTGGAGTGTACGAGGCGCAGGACTAGCGGGAGGGTCCTACGAGCAGTACTTC. V is TRBV30 and J is TRBJ2-7, with TRBD2 identical over 15 bases. This CDR3 contains 19 residues. V shed 0 bases and J 1 base; nucleotides not matched to a gene: 10. Germline V gene data show CDR1 as GTSNPN and CDR2 as SVGIG (reference sequence).

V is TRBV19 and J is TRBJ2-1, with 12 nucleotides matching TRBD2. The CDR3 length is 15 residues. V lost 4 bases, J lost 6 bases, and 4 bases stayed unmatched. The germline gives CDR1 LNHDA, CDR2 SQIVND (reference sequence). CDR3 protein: CASSTGLAGRNEQFF. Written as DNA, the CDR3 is TGTGCCAGTAGTACGGGACTAGCGGGCCGCAATGAGCAGTTCTTC.